This T cell receptor beta chain derives from a study of identifying expanded T cells in peripheral blood (dated by TCRdb to between 2019 and 2020). Regarding the study in general: Four technical replicates, made by sequencing separate aliquots from the same pool of genomic DNA, were compared pairwise.

About this clone: What antigen it recognizes has not been identified. No base-level quality is on record; no much larger clone is a single base apart.

The CDR3 spans 13 residues, from the cysteine through the phenylalanine. Only CDR3 DNA is held: 39 bases, read in frame from base 1. The CDR1 and CDR2 encoded by the germline V gene are SGHTA and FQGNSA. V lost 1 base and J lost 4 bases; the stretch between them is 5 bases long. TCRbeta CDR3 regions were profiled with the immunoSEQ Assay using bias-controlled multiplex PCR amplification of genomic DNA. The paper's processing steps were these. The absolute abundance of each unique TCRbeta CDR3 region was quantified after sequences were collapsed and filtered. Two models were used to test differential abundance: a binomial model (Fisher-equivalent) and a beta-binomial model that adds time-dependent variance fitted from healthy donors. Clones with fewer than 5 combined templates were excluded, and clones with Benjamini-Hochberg FDR below 0.01 were called differentially abundant. In the beta-binomial model, variance was expressed as a function of the total template count across the two samples, in the form v = (b*log(k)+a)^2. TCRdb holds this immuneACCESS table with in-frame rearrangements only. Some clones are missing; in checked studies, unresolved V genes explain under half, and the rest has no known cause. The V and J calls and the clone size are those of that table, but D and trimming were determined from the DNA. This sample has over 85,000 clones in its table, and roughly 85% of those were observed once. The ten largest clones add up to roughly 4.1% of the sample.

During the collection period, no immune events, such as infections, were documented for the healthy donors. Blood repertoires from healthy donors were used as a training cohort for calibrating time-dependent variance in a beta-binomial model of differential abundance of T-cell clones. There were some 10 healthy donors in the training cohort, of whom 3 were female and 7 were male. On average the donors were around 39 years old, and their ages spanned about 29 to 65 years. Whole blood, obtained from a commercial supplier, was collected from each healthy donor at three time points spaced about 2 weeks apart. For immunosequencing, genomic DNA was extracted from whole blood that had not been sorted. What the work shows at the level of the full study, not this receptor alone: For all healthy donors, the variance in clone template counts between two-week samples rose significantly as total template count increased. Across all healthy-donor time intervals, the beta-binomial model significantly cut both the number of clones called differentially abundant and the false-positive rate. It was expected by the authors that biological variance in healthy repertoires might increase further over much longer intervals, such as months to years. Roughly 1.2 differentially abundant clones were flagged by the binomial model between technical replicates, whereas about 15 and 19 were flagged over approximately two weeks and four weeks, respectively.

The sample comprised blood. This sequence uses TRBV7-2 and TRBJ2-4; the D gene cannot be named for sure. This TCR was sampled from a person between 18 and 75 years old in good health. The DNA is as follows: TGTGCCAGCAGCTTAGTGAGGAAAAACATTCAGTACTTC. Its protein product is CASSLVRKNIQYF.